The 32 T cell receptor beta chains given below trace back to one sample, sequenced in a study of blood T cells in healthy people across ages (dated by TCRdb to 2013 to 2016). Preparation of the library involved 5' RACE. The sequencing machine was an Illumina HiSeq 2500. The second PCR ran for roughly 7 to 12 cycles and used a J-beta primer mix along with a sample-barcoded 5' primer. TCRdb itself trimmed the public reads at Q25 with fastp, ran MiXCR and retained productive beta chains. Identical CDR3 protein sequences are pooled into one entry, listed with their most common genes and DNA. This sample lists fewer than 600,000 distinct CDR3 sequences; over 25% were detected once. The ten largest clones add up to approximately 3.6% of the sample. A further study also used this sample, focusing on T cells of mothers and their children.

What was sequenced was blood. These receptors came from a boy between 2 and 10 years old in good health.

This rearrangement joins TRBV15 to TRBJ2-1; D is undetermined. V lost 0 bases, J lost 5 bases, and 17 bases lay in between. Germline V lookup: CDR1 LNHNV, CDR2 YYDKDF (reference sequence). This CDR3 has 17 residues. The CDR3 DNA reads as TGTGCCACCAGCAGAGATCTCAGCAGGAGAGTCAACAATGAGCAGTTCTTC. It encodes CATSRDLSRRVNNEQFF.

V gene TRBV20-1 combines with J gene TRBJ2-3; 9 nucleotides match TRBD2. The CDR3 loop spans 14 amino acids. In germline, CDR1 is DFQATT, CDR2 SNEGSKA (reference sequence). Trimming removed 6 bases from V and 4 bases from J; junction bases left unmatched: 8. CDR3 sequence: CSALSGREADTQYF. The CDR3 DNA sequence: TGCAGTGCGCTTAGCGGGAGAGAGGCAGATACGCAGTATTTT.

This clonotype was recorded a few times. The chain combines TRBV7-6 with TRBJ1-6; D is perhaps TRBD1 (6 bases). Trimming cost V 2 bases and J 7 bases, with 15 bases left between them. The germline CDR1 and CDR2 sequences are SGHVS and FNYEAQ. The CDR3 sequence is 16 residues long. The CDR3 sequence is CASSLTPRTGNSPLHF. The CDR3 DNA is TGTGCCAGCAGCTTAACCCCTCGTACAGGGAATTCACCCCTCCACTTT.

This clonotype was observed a handful of times. The chain employs TRBV3-1 and TRBJ1-4; 8 positions agree with TRBD1. CDR3 length equals 14 residues. From germline, CDR1 is LGHDT and CDR2 YNNKEL (reference sequence). The V and J ends lost 4 bases and 8 bases, in that order; junction bases with no gene match: 6. The CDR3 sequence: CASSLGQGWEKLFF. The CDR3 region has the DNA TGTGCCAGCAGCCTCGGACAGGGTTGGGAAAAACTGTTTTTT.

The chain carries TRBV6-2 or TRBV6-3 and TRBJ2-2; D ambiguous. The CDR3 is 12 residues long. V was pared by 1 base and J by 5 bases, with 2 bases between. The germline gives CDR1 MNHEY, CDR2 SVGEGT. CDR3 protein: CASSYWTGELFF. The CDR3 DNA reads TGTGCCAGCAGTTACTGGACCGGGGAGCTGTTTTTT.

This chain joins TRBV20-1 and TRBJ1-2; maybe TRBD1 (5 bases). V was cut by 3 bases and J by 5 bases, with 10 bases left in between. The CDR3 extends over 12 amino acids. From germline, CDR1 is DFQATT and CDR2 SNEGSKA (reference sequence). The CDR3 loop is CSASRGEYGYTF. The CDR3 DNA sequence: TGCAGTGCTAGCCGGGGGGAGTATGGCTACACCTTC.

This chain links TRBV7-2 with TRBJ1-2, with D maybe TRBD1 (5 bases). V dropped 1 base and J dropped 4 bases, with 13 bases sitting between them. CDR1 and CDR2 from the germline V gene are SGHTA and FQGNSA. The CDR3 runs to 15 residues. CDR3 nucleotides: TGTGCCAGCAGCTTAGGAGGGGATCTTAGCTATGGCTACACCTTC. As protein: CASSLGGDLSYGYTF.

This clonotype has just a few counts. This chain joins TRBV6-1 and TRBJ2-3; 12 positions match TRBD2. With V trimmed by 7 bases and J by 0 bases, 8 bases remained unmatched. The CDR3 has 17 residues. CDR1 is MNHNS and CDR2 is SASEGT in the germline V gene. Here the CDR3 reads CASTQPGLAGSTDTQYF. CDR3 nucleotides: TGTGCCAGCACCCAACCAGGACTAGCGGGGAGCACAGATACGCAGTATTTT.

This clonotype was seen a handful of times. The chain couples TRBV6-1 to TRBJ1-1; D is unresolved. This CDR3 is built from 14 residues. V dropped 4 bases and J dropped 3 bases, with 12 bases sitting between them. Germline lookup yields CDR1 MNHNS and CDR2 SASEGT. DNA for the CDR3: TGTGCCAGCAGTGGGCGGGGAGACTACACTGAAGCTTTCTTT. This encodes CASSGRGDYTEAFF.

This clonotype has more than one count but fewer than ten. J is TRBJ1-4 and V is TRBV29-1; D may be TRBD1 (6 bases). V lost 7 bases and J 8 bases, leaving 17 bases between the germline ends. The CDR3 totals 13 residues. The germline V gene encodes CDR1 SQVTM and CDR2 ANQGSEA. Written as DNA, the CDR3 is TGCAGCGGTGGTTGGGGGCATGGGGAAAAACTGTTTTTT. Translating gives CSGGWGHGEKLFF.

In its sample, this clonotype was seen a few times. J is TRBJ2-5 and V is TRBV18, with D perhaps matching TRBD1 or TRBD2 (6 bases each). The end of the DNA fits TRBJ2-7 better, so the J call may be wrong. The CDR3 totals 16 residues. Germline V gene lookup returns CDR1 KGHSH and CDR2 LQKENI. The CDR3: CASSPKGTGRTYEQYF. As DNA, the CDR3 is TGTGCCAGCTCACCAAAAGGAACAGGGAGGACCTACGAGCAGTACTTC.

This clonotype has a handful of counts. This sequence joins TRBV10-3 and TRBJ2-5; 11 bases are shared with TRBD1. V shed 7 bases and J 3 bases; nucleotides not matched to a gene: 4. Germline V gene sequence: CDR1 ENHRY, CDR2 SYGVKD. The CDR3 runs to 14 residues. The CDR3 nucleotides are TGTGCCATCAAACCGGGACAGGGGGAAGAGACCCAGTACTTC. Translated: CAIKPGQGEETQYF.

Only a few counts were recorded for this clonotype. In nucleotides, the CDR3 is TGTGCCATCAGTTACTCGACTAGAGATACGCAGTATTTT. Translation gives CAISYSTRDTQYF. The rearrangement links TRBV10-3 to TRBJ2-3; maybe TRBD2 (6 bases). Germline V CDR1 and CDR2: ENHRY, SYGVKD. This CDR3 has 13 amino acids. Trimming removed 5 bases from V and 5 bases from J, with 11 bases in between.

This sequence joins TRBV5-1 and TRBJ2-7, with 11 bases fitting TRBD2. V lost 2 bases to trimming and J lost 5 bases; unmatched junction nucleotides: 12. There are 17 residues in the CDR3. Per germline, CDR1 SGHRS and CDR2 YFSETQ. The CDR3 sequence: CASSFGSSGGRRDEQYF. DNA of the CDR3: TGCGCCAGCAGCTTTGGGTCTAGCGGGGGGAGAAGGGACGAGCAGTACTTC. Full variable domain (rest looked up from reference TRBV5-1 and TRBJ2-7): KAGVTQTPRYLIKTRGQQVTLSCSPISGHRSVSWYQQTPGQGLQFLFEYFSETQRNKGNFPGRFSGRQFSNSRSEMNVSTLELGDSALYLCASSFGSSGGRRDEQYFGPGTRLTVT.

V usage is TRBV25-1 and J usage is TRBJ1-2; TRBD1 matches 9 bases. The CDR3 has 12 residues. CDR1 is MGHDK, CDR2 SYGVNS, per germline. The trim removed 8 bases at V and 8 bases at J, leaving 6 bases unmatched. CDR3 nucleotide sequence: TGTGCCAGCTTCCAGACAGGGGGAGGCTACACCTTC. Its protein product is CASFQTGGGYTF.

The chain carries TRBV10-3 and TRBJ2-7; TRBD1 aligns across 9 bases. Germline CDR1 reads ENHRY; CDR2 reads SYGVKD. The CDR3 is made up of 15 amino acids. With 2 bases clipped from V and 6 bases from J, the junction kept 8 bases outside the gene matches. The CDR3 coding sequence is TGTGCCATCAGTGAGCCTTCCGGGACAGGGACCGAGCAGTACTTC. Translation: CAISEPSGTGTEQYF.

This sequence joins TRBV5-1 and TRBJ2-5, with TRBD1 matching 8 bases. The J call may be faulty, since TRBJ2-7 better matches the DNA end. The CDR3 length is 14 residues. Germline CDR1 is SGHRS and CDR2 is YFSETQ. The CDR3 sequence is CASSPGQEGYEQYF. The CDR3 DNA is TGCGCCAGCAGCCCGGGACAGGAGGGCTACGAGCAGTACTTC.

This chain uses TRBV2 with TRBJ1-6; D not certain. V was cut by 3 bases and J by 3 bases, with 3 bases left in between. In germline, CDR1 is SNHLY, CDR2 FYNNEI. The CDR3 has 13 amino acids. This CDR3 is CASSDDYNSPLHF. CDR3 in DNA: TGTGCCAGCAGTGATGACTATAATTCACCCCTCCACTTT.

V is TRBV6-5 and J is TRBJ2-7, with 11 nucleotides matching TRBD2. Germline V CDR1 and CDR2: MNHEY, SVGAGI. The ends lost 6 bases at V and 4 bases at J; junction bases unmatched: 8. The CDR3 length is 15 residues. CDR3 amino acids: CASRSLAGGTYEQYF. Written as DNA, the CDR3 is TGTGCCAGCAGATCTTTAGCGGGAGGGACTTACGAGCAGTACTTC.

This clonotype showed up just a few times. The rearrangement uses TRBV6-5 and TRBJ1-2, with D possibly matching TRBD1 (6 bases). Trimming stripped 5 bases from V and 5 bases from J, with 12 bases between. This CDR3 is built from 13 residues. Looked up from germline, CDR1 is MNHEY and CDR2 is SVGAGI. CDR3 in amino acids: CASSTSGAYGYTF. The CDR3, as DNA: TGTGCCAGCAGTACCTCGGGGGCGTATGGCTACACCTTC.

This clonotype showed up just a few times. The genes are TRBV4-1 and TRBJ2-5, with TRBD2 matching over 11 bases. The DNA matches TRBJ2-1 better at its end, which makes the J call doubtful. The CDR3 is 16 residues long. Germline-derived CDR1 and CDR2 are MGHRA and YSYEKL. CDR3 sequence (DNA): TGCGCCAGCAGCCGAGGGACTAGCGGTTGGAGCGATGAGCAGTTCTTC. Protein: CASSRGTSGWSDEQFF.

The rearrangement uses TRBV5-5 and TRBJ2-5; TRBD2 aligns across 7 bases. Unmatched junction bases numbered 5, after V lost 3 bases and J lost 0 bases. The length of the CDR3 is 15 residues. Looked up from germline, CDR1 is SGHKS and CDR2 is YYEKEE (reference sequence). Here the CDR3 reads CASSYQGGYQETQYF. CDR3 nucleotides: TGTGCCAGCAGCTACCAGGGAGGGTACCAAGAGACCCAGTACTTC.

This clonotype occurred a few times. The chain is built from TRBV19 and TRBJ2-1, with D perhaps matching TRBD1 (5 bases). The CDR3 extends over 11 amino acids. Germline V gene data show CDR1 as LNHDA and CDR2 as SQIVND (reference sequence). V lost 5 bases and J 7 bases, leaving 6 bases between the germline ends. CDR3 bases: TGTGCCAGTAGTGACAGTAATGAGCAGTTCTTC. It specifies CASSDSNEQFF.

V is TRBV5-1 and J is TRBJ2-5, with a possible D match to TRBD2 (5 bases). The germline V gene has CDR1 SGHRS and CDR2 YFSETQ. CDR3 length: 15 residues. Trimming stripped 2 bases from V and 5 bases from J, with 16 bases between. The CDR3 here is CASSFDGIAGETQYF. CDR3 coding DNA: TGCGCCAGCAGCTTCGACGGGATCGCTGGGGAGACCCAGTACTTC. Full variable domain (outside the CDR3, taken from reference TRBV5-1 and TRBJ2-5): KAGVTQTPRYLIKTRGQQVTLSCSPISGHRSVSWYQQTPGQGLQFLFEYFSETQRNKGNFPGRFSGRQFSNSRSEMNVSTLELGDSALYLCASSFDGIAGETQYFGPGTRLLVL.

There are a few counts of this clonotype. The CDR3 DNA is TGTGCGGGGGACAGGCCGAACTATGGCTACACCTTC. Protein product: CAGDRPNYGYTF. The V and J genes are TRBV6-8 and TRBJ1-2, with 8 bases identical to TRBD1. Germline-derived CDR1 and CDR2 are MNHGY and SAAAGT. The length of the CDR3 is 12 residues.

The chain has TRBV7-9 and TRBJ2-5; 9 nucleotides line up with TRBD1. Trimming removed 1 base from V and 11 bases from J; junction bases left unmatched: 8. The CDR3 is 14 residues long. Germline CDR1 reads SEHNR; CDR2 reads FQNEAQ (reference sequence). For the CDR3, the DNA is TGTGCCAGCAGCTTAGGGGGACAGGGTGGTTATCAGTACTTC. It codes for CASSLGGQGGYQYF.

The chain recombines TRBV29-1 with TRBJ2-1, with 13 nucleotides matching TRBD2. Germline V CDR1 and CDR2: SQVTM, ANQGSEA. The ends lost 7 bases at V and 6 bases at J; junction bases unmatched: 12. The CDR3 spans 16 residues. The DNA of the CDR3 is TGCAGCGCAACACCGGGACTAGCGGGATTCGTCAATGAGCAGTTCTTC. Translating it yields CSATPGLAGFVNEQFF.

The V and J genes are TRBV12-3 or TRBV12-4 and TRBJ2-3; the match to TRBD2 covers 7 bases. The CDR3 loop spans 15 amino acids. With 3 bases clipped from V and 6 bases from J, the junction kept 9 bases outside the gene matches. The CDR3 sequence: CASSFWGGVVDTQYF. The CDR3 coding sequence is TGTGCCAGCAGTTTTTGGGGGGGAGTCGTGGATACGCAGTATTTT.

In its sample, this clonotype was seen a few times. This chain uses TRBV20-1 with TRBJ2-7; 7 bases are shared with TRBD1. In germline, CDR1 is DFQATT, CDR2 SNEGSKA (reference sequence). Trimming took 6 bases from V and 6 from J; bases not matched to a gene: 11. The CDR3 totals 13 residues. This CDR3 reads CSANRGDSAEQYF. The CDR3 DNA is TGCAGTGCGAATAGAGGGGACAGTGCCGAGCAGTACTTC.

Worth noting for this clonotype: This may be a read error: a much more frequent sequence differs by one nucleotide. J is TRBJ2-1 and V is TRBV20-1; 11 nucleotides agree with TRBD2. There are 16 residues in the CDR3. Germline-derived CDR1 and CDR2 are DFQATT and SNEGSKA (reference sequence). The CDR3 sequence: CGAPGGGLAVYNEQFF. CDR3 coding DNA: TGCGGTGCGCCCGGGGGGGGACTAGCGGTCTACAATGAGCAGTTCTTC.

The chain joins TRBV5-1 to TRBJ2-3, with D perhaps TRBD1 or TRBD2 (6 bases each). V shed 4 bases and J shed 2 bases, with 14 bases lying between them. The CDR3 has 15 residues. CDR1 is SGHRS and CDR2 is YFSETQ in the germline V gene. The CDR3: CASSPAGHFTDTQYF. The CDR3 nucleotides are TGCGCCAGCAGCCCCGCGGGACACTTCACAGATACGCAGTATTTT.

The V call is TRBV19, the J call TRBJ1-5; perhaps TRBD1 as D (5 bases). V shed 5 bases and J shed 15 bases, with 20 bases lying between them. Per germline, CDR1 LNHDA and CDR2 SQIVND (reference sequence). This CDR3 is built from 13 residues. The CDR3 nucleotides read TGTGCCAGTAGTCCCCCTGGGAGGGGTAGTTTGCATTTT. It specifies CASSPPGRGSLHF.